This T cell receptor (beta chain) is from a study of regulatory T cells in long-lasting Graves disease. The CDR3 contains 16 residues. In germline, CDR1 is SEHNR, CDR2 FQNEAQ (reference sequence). Trimming removed 3 bases from V and 5 bases from J, with 17 bases in between. CDR3 regions were amplified by Arm-PCR using iRepertoire HTBI primers to build TCR beta libraries. TCRdb independently ran MiXCR on the multiplex PCR reads; one entry per CDR3 protein. The sample holds roughly 380,000 distinct CDR3 sequences; roughly 15% are singletons and the top ten take over 20%. In its sample, this clonotype was seen many times. Time point noted: newly diagnosed GD, antithyroid drugs for less than 3 months. The TCR library was prepared using RNA isolated from PBMCs.

The chain uses TRBV7-9 and TRBJ1-5, with D maybe TRBD1 (5 bases). The material sequenced was peripheral blood mononuclear cells (PBMCs), taken at new diagnosis, from a patient treated with antithyroid drugs. The TCR comes from a female donor with Graves disease. In DNA form, the CDR3 reads TGTGCCAGCAGCTTCCACCCCGACAGCCGGGATCAGCCCCAGCATTTT. This gives the protein CASSFHPDSRDQPQHF.